This record covers a single TCR beta chain. In its sample, this clone was seen a few times. Its antigen is unknown. No base quality information exists; no much larger clone differs at one position. All of the isolated RNA was reverse transcribed with the High Capacity cDNA Reverse Transcription Kit, so expressed TCRB transcripts were sequenced. Deep immunoSEQ sequencing was performed on naive, central memory and regulatory T cell samples, with an average of approximately 4 million total reads per sample. After sorted cells were lysed in RLT buffer, RNA was extracted with DNase-treated RNeasy Micro or Mini kits, with the choice depending on cell number. To prevent cross-contamination, every cell subset was processed on its own, while patient and healthy donor samples were processed together. The immunoSEQ multiplex PCR was used to amplify TCRB sequences from cDNA, generating 87-bp fragments that spanned the CDR3 region. The amplicons were sequenced using the Illumina HiSeq platform. As for the authors' bioinformatics: Synthetic template baselines were used to correct PCR bias computationally, reads within Hamming distance 2 were collapsed together, and singletons that could not be merged were discarded. Reads were aligned to IMGT to assign V, D and J genes, CDR3 length, and insertions or deletions at six rearrangement sites. Within each subset, clonotype counts were normalized to sorted cell number, and only after that were true diversity and Gini coefficients computed with the tcR R package. The overlap coefficient, calculated on TCRB nucleotide sequences, was used to measure repertoire sharing. As a proxy for the pre-selection repertoire, out-of-frame TCRB sequences from naive cells were analyzed. The immuneACCESS repertoire file appears here via TCRdb, limited to in-frame rearrangements. These files lack a portion of the clones; in checked studies, under half of the deficit traces to unresolved V genes, and the cause of the others is not known. That table supplies the V and J calls and clone size; D and trimming were determined from the DNA. Across this sample there are approximately 470,000 clones, with over 25% seen only once. The top ten clonotypes cover about 0.065% of the sample.

A single peripheral blood draw of around 100 mL on average was collected from each donor into heparinised tubes. Using a panel that included CD45RO, CCR7, CD25, CD127, CD95 and CD27, naive, central memory, regulatory and stem cell-like memory CD4+ T cells were sorted on a BD FACSAria II. Purity was above 95% for every sorted population. PBMCs were separated immediately by Lymphoprep density gradient centrifugation and were stained directly, without being cultured. So that batch effects would be minimized, each experiment stained and sorted samples in pairs, pairing one healthy donor with one patient. This entry is derived from a study of beta chain features in type 1 diabetes listed by TCRdb under 2018. Regarding the study in general: No differences in mean age, gender distribution, total cell number or subset yield were found between patients and healthy donors. Regulatory and stem cell-like memory subsets were obtained from only 8 patients and roughly 8 healthy donors, while naive and central memory subsets were obtained from all 30 or so donors. In the study, recently diagnosed type 1 diabetes patients and matched healthy donors were compared on the TCRB repertoires of their sorted circulating CD4+ T cell subsets. A total of approximately 100,000,000 sorted cells were examined across all samples, and the number of cells per subset was strongly correlated with RNA yield. The study at large found these results: At VDJ recombination sites, patients with type 1 diabetes made fewer insertions and deleted more nucleotides, a pattern implying thymic rearrangement abnormalities. Because cDNA rather than genomic DNA was sequenced, highly expressing activated cells could have been over-represented, although no difference in activation and CD3 levels was found between groups. PCR may preferentially amplify shorter templates, but because patient and control samples were amplified and corrected together, any resulting skew would affect both groups equally. Because small numbers of individuals were included in the HLA sub-analyses, any influence of HLA type on TCRB rearrangement was left unresolved. Naive, central memory and regulatory TCRB repertoires appeared to be more alike among patients than among healthy donors. A moderate but significant shortening of TCRB CDR3 length was observed in type 1 diabetes patients in all four CD4+ subsets.

The CDR3 goes from the cysteine to the phenylalanine over 14 residues. Only CDR3 DNA remains: 42 bases, in frame from the first base. V sheds 3 bases and J sheds 7 bases, leaving 13 bases between their ends. Reading the germline V gene gives CDR1 SGHTA and CDR2 FQGNSA. The clonotype was recovered from a man younger than 35 in good health. The rearranged segments are TRBV7-2 and TRBJ1-5, with the D gene not confidently named. Sequenced sample: naive CD4+ T cells from blood. Per the publication, the cell subset or site label means: true naive CD4+ T cells. CDR3 reads: CASSLRPGYQPQHF. The DNA sequence reads TGTGCCAGCAGCTTGAGGCCGGGGTACCAGCCCCAGCATTTT.